A selection of T cell receptor beta chains follows, all from one sample in a study of T cells in Graves' hyperthyroidism and ophthalmopathy. Using its own MiXCR run on the multiplex PCR reads, TCRdb lists one record per CDR3 protein. This table holds about 210,000 distinct CDR3 sequences, 17% found once. The sample taken for sequencing was blood. The receptors derive from a man aged 50 or older with Graves' hyperthyroidism. Both conserved end residues are part of each CDR3. The order of the fields is D gene, J gene, V gene, clone size, CDR3 DNA, CDR3 protein. A D gene is named only where the DNA matches it firmly. Clone size is not always given. Where it is, it says once, few, many or a class for expanded clones.

d_gene: NA; j_gene: TRBJ1-1; v_gene: TRBV20-1; abundance: many; CDR3nt: TGCAGTGCTAGCCGGGGGGCGCTCTACACTGAAGCTTTCTTT; CDR3aa: CSASRGALYTEAFF
d_gene: NA; j_gene: TRBJ2-6; v_gene: TRBV4-1; abundance: once; CDR3nt: TGCGCCAGCAGCCAATCCGGGGCCAACGTCCTGACTTTC; CDR3aa: CASSQSGANVLTF
d_gene: NA; j_gene: TRBJ2-3; v_gene: TRBV9; abundance: NA; CDR3nt: TGTGCCAGCAGGGGGGTTAACACAGATACGCAGTATTTT; CDR3aa: CASRGVNTDTQYF
d_gene: NA; j_gene: TRBJ2-7; v_gene: TRBV5-5; abundance: NA; CDR3nt: TGTGCCAGCAGCTTTGTAGGGCGGGAGCAGTACTTC; CDR3aa: CASSFVGREQYF
d_gene: NA; j_gene: TRBJ1-4; v_gene: TRBV29-1; abundance: few; CDR3nt: TGCAGCGTCTTAACTAATGAAAAACTGTTTTTT; CDR3aa: CSVLTNEKLFF
d_gene: NA; j_gene: TRBJ2-3; v_gene: TRBV2; abundance: many; CDR3nt: TGTGCCAGCAAACGGGACCCACGTAGCACAGATACGCAGTATTTT; CDR3aa: CASKRDPRSTDTQYF
d_gene: TRBD2; j_gene: TRBJ2-5; v_gene: TRBV10-3; abundance: many; CDR3nt: TGTGCCATGAAAGCCGGACTAGCGGTTCAAGAGACCCAGTACTTC; CDR3aa: CAMKAGLAVQETQYF
d_gene: NA; j_gene: TRBJ1-4; v_gene: TRBV9; abundance: many; CDR3nt: TGTGCCAGCAGCTCCCCCGGGACCGCTCGGCAACTGTTTTTT; CDR3aa: CASSSPGTARQLFF
d_gene: NA; j_gene: TRBJ2-1; v_gene: TRBV2; abundance: many; CDR3nt: TGTGCCAGCACCCCTACTAGTCGCGCCTACAATGAGCAGTTCTTC; CDR3aa: CASTPTSRAYNEQFF
d_gene: TRBD2; j_gene: TRBJ2-1; v_gene: TRBV5-1; abundance: many; CDR3nt: TGCGCCAGCAGCTTGGTAGCGGGAGGTTCCAATGAGCAGTTCTTC; CDR3aa: CASSLVAGGSNEQFF
d_gene: TRBD2; j_gene: TRBJ2-3; v_gene: TRBV7-2; abundance: many; CDR3nt: TGTGCCAGCAGCCCACCTGATTGGCGGGAGGCTCAGGGAGGTACAGATACGCAGTATTTT; CDR3aa: CASSPPDWREAQGGTDTQYF
d_gene: NA; j_gene: TRBJ2-1; v_gene: TRBV4-3; abundance: few; CDR3nt: TGCGCCAGCAGCCAAGATAAAAGGTACAATGAGCAGTTCTTC; CDR3aa: CASSQDKRYNEQFF
d_gene: NA; j_gene: TRBJ2-7; v_gene: TRBV20-1; abundance: NA; CDR3nt: TGCAGTGGCGAACAGGGTAGCCCCTACGAGCAGTACTTC; CDR3aa: CSGEQGSPYEQYF
d_gene: NA; j_gene: TRBJ2-7; v_gene: TRBV30; abundance: NA; CDR3nt: TGTGCCTGGAGCAGACGGACAGTCGAGCAGTACTTC; CDR3aa: CAWSRRTVEQYF
d_gene: TRBD1; j_gene: TRBJ2-1; v_gene: TRBV2; abundance: many; CDR3nt: TGTGCCAGCAGTGGATGGGACAGGGGGCGCGGTGAGCAGTTCTTC; CDR3aa: CASSGWDRGRGEQFF
d_gene: TRBD1; j_gene: TRBJ2-7; v_gene: TRBV6-1; abundance: few; CDR3nt: TGTGCCAGCAGTAGTCGCCCGGGACAGGACTACGAGCAGTACTTC; CDR3aa: CASSSRPGQDYEQYF
d_gene: NA; j_gene: TRBJ2-7; v_gene: TRBV20-1; abundance: many; CDR3nt: TGCAGTGCTACGGTCCTAGCGGACAGCTCCTACGAGCAGTACTTC; CDR3aa: CSATVLADSSYEQYF
d_gene: NA; j_gene: TRBJ2-4; v_gene: TRBV6-1; abundance: NA; CDR3nt: TGTGCCAGCAGTGAGTCAATGTGGCAGGGACTTACCGATATAGCCAAAAACATTCAGTACTTC; CDR3aa: CASSESMWQGLTDIAKNIQYF
d_gene: NA; j_gene: TRBJ2-7; v_gene: TRBV18; abundance: many; CDR3nt: TGTGCCAGCAGCCCCCCGGGAGTCTACGAGCAGTACTTC; CDR3aa: CASSPPGVYEQYF
d_gene: TRBD2; j_gene: TRBJ2-7; v_gene: TRBV5-1; abundance: few; CDR3nt: TGCGCCAGCAGCTCCGGGACTAGCGACTACGAGCAGTACTTC; CDR3aa: CASSSGTSDYEQYF
d_gene: TRBD1; j_gene: TRBJ1-6; v_gene: TRBV20-1; abundance: few; CDR3nt: TGCAGTGCTGGGGACAGCTCCTATAATTCACCCCTCCACTTT; CDR3aa: CSAGDSSYNSPLHF
d_gene: NA; j_gene: TRBJ2-1; v_gene: TRBV7-9; abundance: NA; CDR3nt: TGTGCCAGCAGCCGAGTGACCGGGGATGAGCAGTTCTTC; CDR3aa: CASSRVTGDEQFF
d_gene: NA; j_gene: TRBJ2-1; v_gene: TRBV3-1; abundance: many; CDR3nt: TGTGCCAGCAGCCAACAACTGGAGTCCAATGAGCAGTTCTTC; CDR3aa: CASSQQLESNEQFF
d_gene: NA; j_gene: TRBJ1-3; v_gene: TRBV28; abundance: NA; CDR3nt: TGTGCCAGCTTATTCAAGGTGGGGGGCTCTGGAAACACCATATATTTT; CDR3aa: CASLFKVGGSGNTIYF
d_gene: TRBD1; j_gene: TRBJ2-7; v_gene: TRBV7-2; abundance: many; CDR3nt: TGTGCCAGCAGCTCGCGACAGGGGGGCGAGCAGTACTTC; CDR3aa: CASSSRQGGEQYF
d_gene: NA; j_gene: TRBJ2-1; v_gene: TRBV6-1; abundance: many; CDR3nt: TGTGCCAGCAGTGAGACTACGGTTCGCAATGAGCAGTTCTTC; CDR3aa: CASSETTVRNEQFF
d_gene: TRBD2; j_gene: TRBJ2-7; v_gene: TRBV4-1; abundance: once; CDR3nt: TGCGCCAGCAGCCATGCCGTGGCGGGAGTGTACGAGCAGTACTTC; CDR3aa: CASSHAVAGVYEQYF
d_gene: NA; j_gene: TRBJ2-7; v_gene: TRBV7-9; abundance: many; CDR3nt: TGTGCCAGCAGTCCAAAGGACCGAAACCTCTACGAGCAGTACTTC; CDR3aa: CASSPKDRNLYEQYF
d_gene: NA; j_gene: TRBJ2-5; v_gene: TRBV7-8; abundance: many; CDR3nt: TGTGCCAGCAGCTTAGGGGGCTCGGGAGAGACCCAGTACTTC; CDR3aa: CASSLGGSGETQYF
d_gene: TRBD1; j_gene: TRBJ2-7; v_gene: TRBV7-2; abundance: many; CDR3nt: TGTGCCAGCAGCTTAGGGGGGACAGGGCACTACGAGCAGTACTTC; CDR3aa: CASSLGGTGHYEQYF
d_gene: NA; j_gene: TRBJ2-2; v_gene: TRBV7-2; abundance: many; CDR3nt: TGTGCCAGCACGAACGGAGGTGTCACCGGGGAGCTGTTTTTT; CDR3aa: CASTNGGVTGELFF
d_gene: NA; j_gene: TRBJ2-3; v_gene: TRBV28; abundance: many; CDR3nt: TGTGCCAGCAGTTTATGGCGACCGATGAGCACAGATACGCAGTATTTT; CDR3aa: CASSLWRPMSTDTQYF
d_gene: NA; j_gene: TRBJ2-7; v_gene: TRBV20-1; abundance: many; CDR3nt: TGCAGTGCTAGAGATTTTCGGGGAGCCTACGAGCAGTACTTC; CDR3aa: CSARDFRGAYEQYF
d_gene: NA; j_gene: TRBJ2-1; v_gene: TRBV7-9; abundance: NA; CDR3nt: TGTGCCAGCAGGCCGAGACAGTCCTTGAGCTCCTACAATGAGCAGTTCTTC; CDR3aa: CASRPRQSLSSYNEQFF
d_gene: NA; j_gene: TRBJ2-5; v_gene: TRBV3-2; abundance: many; CDR3nt: TGTGCCAGCGAGGGGGGAGTAGGATTCCAAGAGACCCAGTACTTC; CDR3aa: CASEGGVGFQETQYF